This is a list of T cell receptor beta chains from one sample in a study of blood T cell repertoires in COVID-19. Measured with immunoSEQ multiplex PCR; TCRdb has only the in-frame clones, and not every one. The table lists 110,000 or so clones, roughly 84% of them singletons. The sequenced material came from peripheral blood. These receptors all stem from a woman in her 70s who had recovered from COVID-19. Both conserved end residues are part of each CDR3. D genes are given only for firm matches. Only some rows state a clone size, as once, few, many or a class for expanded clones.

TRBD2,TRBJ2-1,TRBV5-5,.,CASSHTGTSGRNEQFF,TGTGCCAGCAGCCACACCGGGACTAGCGGGAGAAATGAGCAGTTCTTC
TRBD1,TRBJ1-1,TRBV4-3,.,CASSPQQGMNTEAFF,TGCGCCAGCAGCCCACAACAGGGGATGAACACTGAAGCTTTCTTT
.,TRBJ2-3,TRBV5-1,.,CASSPQASTDTQYF,TGCGCCAGCAGCCCCCAGGCTAGCACAGATACGCAGTATTTT
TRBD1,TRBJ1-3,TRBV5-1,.,CASSSGTGAGNTIYF,TGCGCCAGCAGCTCCGGGACAGGGGCCGGAAACACCATATATTTT
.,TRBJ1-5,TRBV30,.,CAWSVLGQPQHF,TGTGCCTGGAGTGTACTCGGTCAGCCCCAGCATTTT
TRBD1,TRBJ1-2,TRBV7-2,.,CASSFLRGAGYTF,TGTGCCAGCAGCTTTCTCAGGGGGGCCGGCTACACCTTC
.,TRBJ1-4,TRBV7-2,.,CASSYQRGGEKLFF,TGTGCCAGCAGCTACCAGAGGGGAGGGGAAAAACTGTTTTTT
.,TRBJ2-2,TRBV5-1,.,CASSVTSKKSGELFF,TGCGCCAGCAGCGTGACTAGTAAGAAATCCGGGGAGCTGTTTTTT
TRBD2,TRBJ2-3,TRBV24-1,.,CATSALAGGAGTDTQYF,TGTGCCACCAGTGCGCTAGCGGGGGGGGCCGGAACAGATACGCAGTATTTT
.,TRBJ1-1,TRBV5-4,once,CASSPQSSTEAFF,TGTGCCAGCAGCCCACAGAGTAGCACTGAAGCTTTCTTT